The 8 T cell receptor beta chains below all came from one sample that was sequenced in a study of blood T cells in healthy people across ages. A J-beta primer mix and a sample-barcoded 5' primer were used in a second PCR of roughly 6 to 11 cycles. TCRdb reanalysed the 5' RACE reads using MiXCR and keeps one entry per CDR3 protein. The sample includes approximately 1.5 million distinct CDR3 sequences, 42% of them seen just once. Specimen: blood. Source of these receptors: a woman between 18 and 29 years old in good health.

The chain joins TRBV7-9 to TRBJ1-1, with TRBD1 as a possible D gene (5 bases). The V and J ends lost 1 base and 7 bases respectively, with 10 bases between them. The CDR3 runs 13 residues. Looked up from germline, CDR1 is SEHNR and CDR2 is FQNEAQ (reference sequence). The CDR3 DNA reads as TGTGCCAGCAGCTTAGTCGGGGGATATGAAGCTTTCTTT. Protein product: CASSLVGGYEAFF.

J is TRBJ2-7 and V is TRBV9, with 7 positions matching TRBD2. The germline V gene has CDR1 SGDLS and CDR2 YYNGEE. J gave up 0 bases and V 3 bases, and 3 bases lay outside the gene matches. The CDR3 is 14 amino acids. The chain's CDR3 is CASSAWGGSYEQYF. CDR3 DNA: TGTGCCAGCAGCGCGTGGGGGGGCTCCTACGAGCAGTACTTC.

This clonotype was seen a few times. The genes are TRBV7-9 and TRBJ2-5; 8 nucleotides align to TRBD2. This CDR3 comprises 13 residues. In germline, CDR1 is SEHNR, CDR2 FQNEAQ (reference sequence). V lost 4 bases to trimming and J lost 5 bases; unmatched junction nucleotides: 3. The CDR3: CASSSGLEETQYF. CDR3 bases: TGTGCCAGCAGCTCGGGACTAGAGGAGACCCAGTACTTC.

CDR3 loop: CASSYGGTGDGYTF. CDR3 nucleotides: TGTGCCAGCAGTTACGGGGGGACAGGGGATGGCTACACCTTC. V is TRBV6-6 and J is TRBJ1-2; 10 bases are shared with TRBD1. Looked up from germline, CDR1 is MNHNY and CDR2 is SVGAGI (reference sequence). V gave up 2 bases and J gave up 6 bases; unmatched junction bases: 3. CDR3 length: 14 amino acids.

In this sample, this clonotype turned up once. This rearrangement joins TRBV7-2 to TRBJ1-6; D unclear. V was shortened by 5 bases and J by 5 bases, with 10 bases between the two germline ends. Germline values: CDR1 SGHTA, CDR2 FQGNSA. CDR3 length equals 14 residues. The CDR3 DNA reads TGTGCCAGCAGCCTGCGGCGGAATAATTCACCCCTCCACTTT. Translating it yields CASSLRRNNSPLHF.

This clonotype was counted only a few times. V is TRBV9 and J is TRBJ2-3, with 8 bases that match TRBD2. The CDR3 loop spans 15 amino acids. CDR1 and CDR2 from the germline V gene are SGDLS and YYNGEE. J was trimmed by 6 bases and V by 3 bases; bases with no gene match: 9. The CDR3 DNA reads TGTGCCAGCAGCGCCACCGGGACTAGGAGGGATACGCAGTATTTT. This encodes CASSATGTRRDTQYF.

This clonotype has more than one count but fewer than ten. For the CDR3, the DNA is TGCGCCAGCAGTGATTACCGAGGGGGATACGAGCAGTACTTC. It is translated as CASSDYRGGYEQYF. This chain connects TRBV10-2 to TRBJ2-7, with a possible D match to TRBD1 (6 bases). Looked up from germline, CDR1 is WSHSY and CDR2 is SAAADI. V was cut by 3 bases and J by 4 bases, with 13 bases left in between. The CDR3 is 14 residues long.

The chain is built from TRBV3-1 and TRBJ1-2; D not certain. The CDR3 runs to 14 residues. Per the germline V gene, CDR1 is LGHDT and CDR2 is YNNKEL (reference sequence). The V end lost 4 bases, the J end lost 4 bases, and 13 bases lay between the germline ends. DNA of the CDR3: TGTGCCAGCAGCCTGCTGACACTCGGCTATGGCTACACCTTC. Encoded protein: CASSLLTLGYGYTF.